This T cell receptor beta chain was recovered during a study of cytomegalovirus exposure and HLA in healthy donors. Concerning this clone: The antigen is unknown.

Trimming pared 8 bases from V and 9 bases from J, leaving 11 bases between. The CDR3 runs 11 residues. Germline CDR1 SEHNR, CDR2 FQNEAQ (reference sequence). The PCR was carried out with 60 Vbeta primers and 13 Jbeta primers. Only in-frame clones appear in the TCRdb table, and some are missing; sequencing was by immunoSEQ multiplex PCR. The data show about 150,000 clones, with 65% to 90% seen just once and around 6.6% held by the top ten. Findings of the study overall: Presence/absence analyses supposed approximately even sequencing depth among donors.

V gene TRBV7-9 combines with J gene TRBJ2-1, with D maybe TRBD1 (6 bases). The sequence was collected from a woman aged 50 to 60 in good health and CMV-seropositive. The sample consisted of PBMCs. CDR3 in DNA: TGTGCCAGCGTAAAGGGGGTTGAGCAGTTCTTC. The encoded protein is CASVKGVEQFF. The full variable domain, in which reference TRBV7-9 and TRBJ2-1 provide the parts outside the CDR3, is DTGVSQNPRHKITKRGQNVTFRCDPISEHNRLYWYRQTLGQGPEFLTYFQNEAQLEKSRLLSDRFSAERPKGSFSTLEIQRTEQGDSAMYLCASVKGVEQFFGPGTRLTVL.